The 14 T cell receptor beta chains reported below all come from one sample, sequenced in a study of blood T cell repertoires in COVID-19. The repertoire was sequenced with immunoSEQ multiplex PCR; TCRdb's copy has only in-frame clones and lacks some. The sample contains 270,000 or so clones, approximately 86% of which appear only once. Sequenced input: PBMCs or T cells enriched from blood (not recorded which). These TCRs come from a woman aged 18 to 35 who had recovered from COVID-19.

Here the CDR3 reads CATSDPERGGTLNEQFF. The CDR3 coding sequence is TGTGCCACCAGTGATCCGGAGAGAGGCGGGACCCTCAATGAGCAGTTCTTC. The chain employs TRBV24-1 and TRBJ2-1, with D possibly matching TRBD2 (6 bases). The V end was cut by 3 bases, the J end by 6 bases, with 20 bases between. The CDR3 totals 17 residues. CDR1 and CDR2 from the germline V gene are KGHDR and SFDVKD.

The chain joins TRBV7-3 to TRBJ2-1; no clear D. From germline, CDR1 is SGHTA and CDR2 FQGTGA. Trimming removed 2 bases from V and 0 bases from J, with 17 bases in between. The CDR3 covers 18 residues. The CDR3 bases are TGTGCCAGCAGCTTATACCCTACGACTCAAAGCTCCTACAATGAGCAGTTCTTC. Its protein product is CASSLYPTTQSSYNEQFF.

The chain is built from TRBV5-1 and TRBJ2-1, with D hard to call. V was pared by 7 bases and J by 7 bases, with 15 bases between. Germline V gene lookup returns CDR1 SGHRS and CDR2 YFSETQ. The CDR3 is made up of 13 amino acids. The CDR3 nucleotides read TGCGCCAGCTGCACAGTTATAGAAAATGAGCAGTTCTTC. Translation gives CASCTVIENEQFF.

The V and J genes are TRBV30 and TRBJ1-1; a possible D gene is TRBD1 (5 bases). Germline CDR1 GTSNPN, CDR2 SVGIG (reference sequence). The ends were cut back, 3 bases at V and 3 bases at J, with 14 bases in the middle. This CDR3 spans 14 amino acids. CDR3 nucleotides: TGTGCCTGGAGACCCCCAGGGAGGGACACTGAAGCTTTCTTT. Its protein product is CAWRPPGRDTEAFF.

The chain uses TRBV5-4 and TRBJ1-2, with a possible D match to TRBD1 (6 bases). Germline V gene lookup returns CDR1 SGHNT and CDR2 YYREEE (reference sequence). V dropped 6 bases and J dropped 2 bases, with 17 bases sitting between them. This CDR3 region has 15 residues. For the CDR3, the DNA is TGTGCCAGCACCCTACAGGGATATACGAACTATGGCTACACCTTC. This sequence encodes CASTLQGYTNYGYTF.

J is TRBJ1-2 and V is TRBV9; perhaps TRBD1 as D (6 bases). The germline V gene has CDR1 SGDLS and CDR2 YYNGEE. The CDR3 totals 18 residues. Trimming stripped 0 bases from V and 7 bases from J, with 25 bases between. DNA of the CDR3: TGTGCCAGCAGCGTAGCCCCAACCGGGACAAGGCCCCTCCTTGGCTACACCTTC. Its protein product is CASSVAPTGTRPLLGYTF.

The chain combines TRBV10-3 with TRBJ2-7; TRBD2 matches at 9 bases. V lost 11 bases, J lost 3 bases, and 8 bases stayed unmatched. This CDR3 contains 13 residues. The germline V gene has CDR1 ENHRY and CDR2 SYGVKD. The CDR3 protein is CAVHSGGGYEQYF. The CDR3, as DNA: TGTGCCGTACATAGCGGGGGTGGCTACGAGCAGTACTTC.

The rearrangement links TRBV19 to TRBJ2-7; a weak D match, TRBD2 (5 bases). Trimming removed 3 bases from V and 2 bases from J, with 11 bases in between. Germline assignment: CDR1 LNHDA and CDR2 SQIVND (reference sequence). CDR3 length: 14 amino acids. The CDR3 DNA follows: TGTGCCAGTAGTATTAGCGACGGCGCCTACGAGCAGTACTTC. This encodes CASSISDGAYEQYF.

The rearrangement links TRBV2 to TRBJ2-1; 8 bases agree with TRBD2. V was pared by 6 bases and J by 6 bases, with 10 bases of the junction left unmatched. The CDR3 is 15 residues long. The germline gives CDR1 SNHLY, CDR2 FYNNEI. Written as DNA, the CDR3 is TGTGCCAGCAGGCTACTAGCGGAGGTCTCCAATGAGCAGTTCTTC. Amino acid sequence: CASRLLAEVSNEQFF. Drawing the rest from reference TRBV2 and TRBJ2-1, the complete variable domain is EPEVTQTPSHQVTQMGQEVILRCVPISNHLYFYWYRQILGQKVEFLVSFYNNEISEKSEIFDDQFSVERPDGSNFTLKIRSTKLEDSAMYFCASRLLAEVSNEQFFGPGTRLTVL.

V usage is TRBV30 and J usage is TRBJ1-6; D unresolved. The CDR3 is 11 amino acids. Between the trimmed V and J ends, which lost 5 bases and 8 bases, there was a span of 7 bases. Germline CDR1 GTSNPN, CDR2 SVGIG (reference sequence). The CDR3 is CAWGRDSPLHF. DNA for the CDR3: TGTGCCTGGGGACGGGATTCACCCCTCCACTTT.

This clone occurred once. The rearrangement joins TRBV2 to TRBJ1-5; 9 bases match TRBD1. Germline CDR1 is SNHLY and CDR2 is FYNNEI. This CDR3 comprises 16 residues. V lost 6 bases, J lost 0 bases, and 6 bases stayed unmatched. CDR3 nucleotides: TGTGCCAGCAGGAGATGGGACAGGGATAGCAATCAGCCCCAGCATTTT. It translates to CASRRWDRDSNQPQHF.

The rearrangement links TRBV2 to TRBJ2-3, with 9 bases lining up with TRBD2. This CDR3 comprises 14 residues. With V trimmed by 7 bases and J by 3 bases, 5 bases remained unmatched. The V gene's germline CDR1 is SNHLY and CDR2 FYNNEI. The CDR3 loop reads CASNAGGRTDTQYF. The CDR3 region has the DNA TGTGCCAGCAATGCGGGGGGGCGGACAGATACGCAGTATTTT.

V gene TRBV5-1 combines with J gene TRBJ1-2; D ambiguous. The CDR3 extends over 15 amino acids. The germline gives CDR1 SGHRS, CDR2 YFSETQ. Trimming removed 0 bases from V and 6 bases from J, with 15 bases in between. The CDR3 nucleotides read TGCGCCAGCAGCTTGGACAGCCTTGCCTTGAATGGCTACACCTTC. Translating gives CASSLDSLALNGYTF. Drawing the rest from reference TRBV5-1 and TRBJ1-2, the complete variable domain is KAGVTQTPRYLIKTRGQQVTLSCSPISGHRSVSWYQQTPGQGLQFLFEYFSETQRNKGNFPGRFSGRQFSNSRSEMNVSTLELGDSALYLCASSLDSLALNGYTFGSGTRLTVV.

The J gene is TRBJ1-1, the V gene TRBV28; 7 positions match TRBD1. The V segment lost 6 bases and the J segment 3 bases; nucleotides outside the gene matches: 13. The length of the CDR3 is 16 residues. The V gene's germline CDR1 is MDHEN and CDR2 SYDVKM. CDR3 coding DNA: TGTGCCAGCAGCAATCCGGGCAGGGGGACCGACACTGAAGCTTTCTTT. This gives the protein CASSNPGRGTDTEAFF.